This T cell receptor beta chain was documented in a study of metastatic and nonmetastatic thyroid tumors. This clone appeared many times. The entire patient cohort was treatment-naive prior to thyroid surgery. Deletions cut 5 bases from V and 5 bases from J, with 11 bases between. Germline V lookup: CDR1 SEHNR, CDR2 FQNEAQ (reference sequence). The CDR3 extends over 13 amino acids. TCRdb re-called clones via MiXCR from the PCR reads. The repertoire includes about 15,000 clones, nearly 35% of them detected once, and approximately 11% sits in the top ten. What was sequenced was tumor tissue. The clonotype comes from a male donor with papillary thyroid cancer or a benign thyroid nodule (not recorded which). Some clones in this sample may be carry-over from other donors' samples. The genes are TRBV7-9 and TRBJ2-3; possible D gene TRBD1, 6 bases. CDR3 in DNA: TGTGCCAGCAGCCCGGGACAACGAGATACGCAGTATTTT. This gives the protein CASSPGQRDTQYF.